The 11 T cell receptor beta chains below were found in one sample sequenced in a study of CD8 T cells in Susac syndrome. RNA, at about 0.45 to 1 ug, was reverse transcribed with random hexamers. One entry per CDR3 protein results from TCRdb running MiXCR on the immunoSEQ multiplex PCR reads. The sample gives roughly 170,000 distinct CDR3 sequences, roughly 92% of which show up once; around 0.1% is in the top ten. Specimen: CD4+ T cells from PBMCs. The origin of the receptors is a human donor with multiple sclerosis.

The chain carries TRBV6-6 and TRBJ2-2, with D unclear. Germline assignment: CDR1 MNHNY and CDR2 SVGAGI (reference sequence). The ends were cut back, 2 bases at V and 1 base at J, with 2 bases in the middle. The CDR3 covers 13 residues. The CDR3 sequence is CASSYQNTGELFF. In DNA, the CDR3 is TGTGCCAGCAGTTACCAGAACACCGGGGAGCTGTTTTTT.

The CDR3 DNA sequence: TGTGCCAGCAGCCAAGGTTCGGACAGCCCCTATGGCTACACCTTC. It specifies CASSQGSDSPYGYTF. V usage is TRBV3-1 and J usage is TRBJ1-2; possibly TRBD1 for D (6 bases). V dropped 1 base and J dropped 4 bases, with 13 bases sitting between them. This CDR3 region has 15 residues. Germline V gives CDR1 LGHDT, CDR2 YNNKEL (reference sequence).

The CDR3 sequence: CASSLEEAGGPDEQFF. The CDR3 nucleotides read TGTGCCAGCAGCTTAGAGGAGGCGGGAGGGCCGGATGAGCAGTTCTTC. V usage is TRBV11-2 and J usage is TRBJ2-1; 9 bases map to TRBD2. Per the germline V gene, CDR1 is SGHAT and CDR2 is FQNNGV. J was trimmed by 8 bases and V by 0 bases; bases with no gene match: 8. The CDR3 runs to 16 residues.

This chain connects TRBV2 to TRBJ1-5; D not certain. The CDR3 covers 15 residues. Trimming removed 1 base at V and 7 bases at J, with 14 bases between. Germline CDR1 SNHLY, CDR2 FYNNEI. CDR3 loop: CASSEVGGPRQPQHF. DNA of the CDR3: TGTGCCAGCAGTGAAGTGGGAGGGCCCCGGCAGCCCCAGCATTTT.

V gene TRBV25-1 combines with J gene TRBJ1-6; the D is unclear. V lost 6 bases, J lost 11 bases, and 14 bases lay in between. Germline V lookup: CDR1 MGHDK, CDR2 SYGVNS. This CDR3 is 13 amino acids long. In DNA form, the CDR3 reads TGTGCCAGCAGGGGTTCGGGTTCTACACCCCTCCACTTT. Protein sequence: CASRGSGSTPLHF.

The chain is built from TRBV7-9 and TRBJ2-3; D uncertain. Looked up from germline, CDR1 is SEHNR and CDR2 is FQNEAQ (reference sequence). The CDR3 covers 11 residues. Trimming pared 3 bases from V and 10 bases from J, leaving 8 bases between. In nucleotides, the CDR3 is TGTGCCAGCAGCTTGCAGGTAGCGCAGTATTTT. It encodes CASSLQVAQYF.

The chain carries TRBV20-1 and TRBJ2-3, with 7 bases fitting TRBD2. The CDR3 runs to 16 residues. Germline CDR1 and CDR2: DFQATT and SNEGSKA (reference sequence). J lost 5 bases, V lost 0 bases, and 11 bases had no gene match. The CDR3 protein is CSAREVGGRGQDTQYF. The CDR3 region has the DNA TGCAGTGCTAGAGAGGTGGGCGGGAGAGGTCAAGATACGCAGTATTTT.

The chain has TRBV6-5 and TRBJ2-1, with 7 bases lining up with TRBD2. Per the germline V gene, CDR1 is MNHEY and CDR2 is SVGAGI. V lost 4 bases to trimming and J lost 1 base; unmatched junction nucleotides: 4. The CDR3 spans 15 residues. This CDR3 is CASSSSGTSYNEQFF. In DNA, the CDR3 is TGTGCCAGCAGTTCGAGCGGGACGTCCTACAATGAGCAGTTCTTC.

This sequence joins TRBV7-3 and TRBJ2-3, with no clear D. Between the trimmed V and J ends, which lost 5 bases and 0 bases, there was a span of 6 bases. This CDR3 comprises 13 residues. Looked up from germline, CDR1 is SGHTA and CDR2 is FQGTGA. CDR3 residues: CASSRGSTDTQYF. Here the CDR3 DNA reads TGTGCCAGCAGCCGAGGAAGCACAGATACGCAGTATTTT.

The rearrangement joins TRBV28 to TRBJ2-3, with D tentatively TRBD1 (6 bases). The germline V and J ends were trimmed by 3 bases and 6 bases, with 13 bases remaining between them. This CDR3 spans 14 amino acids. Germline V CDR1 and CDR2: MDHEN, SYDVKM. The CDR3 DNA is TGTGCCAGCAGTTTTGCCGGGACAATGGATACGCAGTATTTT. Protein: CASSFAGTMDTQYF.

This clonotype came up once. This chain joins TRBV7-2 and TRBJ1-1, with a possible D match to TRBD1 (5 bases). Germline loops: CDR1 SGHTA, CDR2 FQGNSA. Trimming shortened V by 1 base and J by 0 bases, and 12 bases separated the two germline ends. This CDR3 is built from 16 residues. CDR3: CASSLGGGKLNTEAFF. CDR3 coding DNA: TGTGCCAGCAGCTTAGGGGGGGGGAAATTGAACACTGAAGCTTTCTTT.